This TCR beta chain was sequenced for a study of blood T cell repertoires in COVID-19. Study details: In each case, the material was cDNA or gDNA derived from T cells, B-cell-depleted T cells, or PBMCs.

This clone came up a few times. CDR3 length: 13 residues. V was clipped by 7 bases and J by 5 bases, with 16 bases between them. Germline CDR1 SGHRS, CDR2 YFSETQ. Sequencing used immunoSEQ multiplex PCR; TCRdb keeps in-frame clones, though not all of them. The sample yields about 65,000 clones, around 79% seen once. The clonotype originates from a human donor in a cohort sampled during active COVID-19. The source material was peripheral blood. V and J are TRBV5-1 and TRBJ2-7; no definite D call. The DNA for the CDR3 is TGCGCCAGCCGTAGGATTGAGGTGAACGAGCAGTACTTC. Its translation: CASRRIEVNEQYF.